The next 4 T cell receptor beta chains were all read from a single sample in a study of blood T cell repertoires in COVID-19. The repertoire was sequenced with immunoSEQ multiplex PCR; TCRdb's copy has only in-frame clones and lacks some. Here the sample spans 85,000 to 130,000 clones, about nine tenths being singletons. Source material: peripheral blood. These TCRs come from a man in his 70s with acute or convalescent COVID-19.

This rearrangement joins TRBV6-6 to TRBJ2-3, with TRBD2 matching over 7 bases. Trimming at V came to 6 bases and at J to 1 base, leaving 4 bases not matched to a gene. The length of the CDR3 is 14 residues. Germline assignment: CDR1 MNHNY and CDR2 SVGAGI (reference sequence). The CDR3 here is CASSPTSGTDTQYF. Written as DNA, the CDR3 is TGTGCCAGCAGCCCCACTAGCGGCACAGATACGCAGTATTTT.

The chain recombines TRBV28 with TRBJ1-2; D not resolved. The V gene's germline CDR1 is MDHEN and CDR2 SYDVKM. V shed 6 bases and J shed 1 base, with 6 bases lying between them. The CDR3 runs to 12 residues. Here the CDR3 reads CASSRSNYGYTF. CDR3 nucleotide sequence: TGTGCCAGCAGCCGCAGTAACTATGGCTACACCTTC.

The rearrangement joins TRBV7-2 to TRBJ2-1; TRBD2 is a possible D gene (5 bases). Germline V lookup: CDR1 SGHTA, CDR2 FQGNSA. V was shortened by 2 bases and J by 10 bases, with 9 bases between the two germline ends. The CDR3 sequence is 12 residues long. DNA for the CDR3: TGTGCCAGCAGCTTACGGACGGGGGAGCAGTTCTTC. It yields the protein CASSLRTGEQFF. Full variable domain (rest looked up from reference TRBV7-2 and TRBJ2-1): GAGVSQSPSNKVTEKGKDVELRCDPISGHTALYWYRQSLGQGLEFLIYFQGNSAPDKSGLPSDRFSAERTGGSVSTLTIQRTQQEDSAVYLCASSLRTGEQFFGPGTRLTVL.

This clone came up a few times. CDR3 region: CASSLTGPQETQYF. Written as DNA, the CDR3 is TGTGCCAGCAGCTTGACAGGGCCCCAAGAGACCCAGTACTTC. The chain is built from TRBV11-2 and TRBJ2-5; 7 bases agree with TRBD1. Germline V gene lookup returns CDR1 SGHAT and CDR2 FQNNGV. CDR3 length: 14 residues. J lost 1 base, V lost 3 bases, and 2 bases had no gene match.